These 25 T cell receptor beta chains came from one sample sequenced in a study of CD8 T cells in Susac syndrome. It was with random hexamers that 0.5 to 1 ug RNA was reverse transcribed. TCRdb ran MiXCR on the immunoSEQ multiplex PCR reads and lists one entry per CDR3 protein. The sample carries 69,000 or so distinct CDR3 sequences, 95% recorded once. The specimen sequenced was CD8+ T cells from PBMCs. The origin of the receptors is a human donor in good health.

This CDR3 reads CASTALFDTQYF. The CDR3 region has the DNA TGTGCCAGCACAGCGCTGTTCGATACGCAGTATTTT. The rearrangement joins TRBV7-9 to TRBJ2-3; unclear D gene. Looked up from germline, CDR1 is SEHNR and CDR2 is FQNEAQ (reference sequence). The CDR3 has 12 amino acids. V was trimmed by 7 bases and J by 6 bases, leaving 11 bases between them.

The count of this clonotype is one. The chain carries TRBV7-3 and TRBJ1-1, with D possibly being TRBD1 (5 bases). The CDR3 has 13 residues. Trimming took 4 bases from V and 4 from J, leaving 10 bases between them. The germline V gene has CDR1 SGHTA and CDR2 FQGTGA. The CDR3 loop is CASSSWGSTEAFF. The CDR3 coding sequence is TGTGCCAGCAGCTCCTGGGGGAGCACTGAAGCTTTCTTT.

The rearrangement uses TRBV7-8 and TRBJ2-5; no definite D call. Per the germline V gene, CDR1 is SGHVS and CDR2 is FQNEAQ. The CDR3 covers 12 residues. V dropped 1 base and J dropped 5 bases, with 5 bases sitting between them. The CDR3 sequence: CASSLGVETQYF. CDR3 sequence (DNA): TGTGCCAGCAGCTTAGGTGTGGAGACCCAGTACTTC.

The V and J genes are TRBV19 and TRBJ2-5; D gene ambiguous. Trimming removed 4 bases from V and 5 bases from J, with 8 bases in between. Germline V CDR1 and CDR2: LNHDA, SQIVND (reference sequence). The CDR3 runs 12 residues. The CDR3 DNA sequence: TGTGCCAGTAGTACCTCCCTGGAGACCCAGTACTTC. It encodes CASSTSLETQYF.

The chain couples TRBV28 to TRBJ2-5; D tentatively fits TRBD1 or TRBD2 (5 bases each). The germline V and J ends were trimmed by 4 bases and 5 bases, with 11 bases remaining between them. Per germline, CDR1 MDHEN and CDR2 SYDVKM. The CDR3 runs 13 residues. This CDR3 is CASSYGAQETQYF. CDR3 DNA sequence: TGTGCCAGCAGTTACGGGGCCCAGGAGACCCAGTACTTC.

The chain has TRBV4-3 and TRBJ2-5; 11 nucleotides agree with TRBD2. J gave up 3 bases and V 4 bases, and 7 bases lay outside the gene matches. CDR1 LGHNA and CDR2 YSLEER come from the germline V gene. The CDR3 consists of 16 residues. The CDR3 spells CASSLVAGGTEETQYF. CDR3 DNA sequence: TGCGCCAGCAGCCTCGTAGCGGGGGGGACCGAAGAGACCCAGTACTTC.

The chain joins TRBV29-1 to TRBJ2-3; tentative D call: TRBD1 (5 bases). The V and J ends lost 5 bases and 8 bases respectively, with 23 bases between them. The CDR3 totals 15 residues. Germline loops: CDR1 SQVTM, CDR2 ANQGSEA. The CDR3 sequence is CSVRSQGSLAGTQYF. CDR3 in DNA: TGCAGCGTTAGATCCCAGGGATCCCTCGCCGGTACGCAGTATTTT.

This chain links TRBV7-9 with TRBJ1-3, with D possibly matching TRBD1 (5 bases). The germline V gene has CDR1 SEHNR and CDR2 FQNEAQ (reference sequence). V was clipped by 8 bases and J by 3 bases, with 8 bases between them. The CDR3 sequence is 12 residues long. The CDR3 DNA is TGTGCCAGCGGCAGGGATGGAAACACCATATATTTT. The encoded protein is CASGRDGNTIYF.

The chain has TRBV7-8 and TRBJ1-5; D gene unclear. Germline CDR1 SGHVS, CDR2 FQNEAQ. The CDR3 extends over 17 amino acids. V was shortened by 4 bases and J by 7 bases, with 23 bases between the two germline ends. DNA for the CDR3: TGTGCCAGCAGCTCATCCGCCGGGTCGAGTCTTCGACAGCCCCAGCATTTT. This gives the protein CASSSSAGSSLRQPQHF.

The table lists this clonotype with a count of one. This chain's CDR3 is CASSYGGGYEQYF. CDR3 bases: TGTGCCAGCAGCTACGGCGGGGGTTATGAGCAGTACTTC. This rearrangement joins TRBV7-8 to TRBJ2-7; TRBD2 matches at 7 bases. The CDR3 sequence is 13 residues long. Germline CDR1 SGHVS, CDR2 FQNEAQ. V was clipped by 4 bases and J by 7 bases; unmatched bases: 7.

V and J are TRBV20-1 and TRBJ1-1, with D unresolved. Trimming left V 6 bases short and J 5 bases short, with 22 bases between. CDR3 length: 15 amino acids. Germline V CDR1 and CDR2: DFQATT, SNEGSKA (reference sequence). The CDR3 DNA reads TGCAGTGCCCCCAATAACGCGGTTATACCGACTGAAGCTTTCTTT. It yields the protein CSAPNNAVIPTEAFF.

The chain has TRBV7-9 and TRBJ2-5, with no clear D. Germline V gene data show CDR1 as SEHNR and CDR2 as FQNEAQ (reference sequence). This CDR3 has 13 residues. The V end was cut by 5 bases, the J end by 6 bases, with 13 bases between. As DNA, the CDR3 is TGTGCCAGCAGCCCCAGTGTAGAAAAGACCCAGTACTTC. Translated: CASSPSVEKTQYF.

The chain combines TRBV5-4 with TRBJ2-3; either TRBD1 or TRBD2 may fit D (6 bases each). The V and J ends lost 3 bases and 4 bases respectively, with 9 bases between them. Germline CDR1 is SGHNT and CDR2 is YYREEE (reference sequence). The CDR3 has 13 amino acids. The CDR3 coding sequence is TGTGCCAGCAGCTCAAGGGGGGCAGATACGCAGTATTTT. It is translated as CASSSRGADTQYF.

This clonotype occurred once. The CDR3, as DNA: TGTGCCAGCGTTGACAGGGTCGGTGGCTATGGCTACACCTTC. Its translation: CASVDRVGGYGYTF. The chain carries TRBV7-9 and TRBJ1-2, with 7 bases aligning to TRBD1. This CDR3 comprises 14 residues. CDR1 SEHNR and CDR2 FQNEAQ come from the germline V gene (reference sequence). J was trimmed by 4 bases and V by 8 bases; bases with no gene match: 10.

The chain has TRBV4-3 and TRBJ1-1; D remains ambiguous. The CDR3 contains 14 residues. From germline, CDR1 is LGHNA and CDR2 YSLEER. With 0 bases removed from V and 1 base from J, the gap between germline ends came to 6 bases. CDR3 DNA sequence: TGCGCCAGCAGCCAAGAACCTCGGAACACTGAAGCTTTCTTT. Translated: CASSQEPRNTEAFF.

The V call is TRBV3-1, the J call TRBJ2-5; D not certain. Between the trimmed V and J ends, which lost 3 bases and 2 bases, there was a span of 10 bases. The germline V gene encodes CDR1 LGHDT and CDR2 YNNKEL (reference sequence). The CDR3 loop spans 14 amino acids. The CDR3 nucleotides read TGTGCCAGCAGCCAGCAAGGTCCGCAAGAGACCCAGTACTTC. It specifies CASSQQGPQETQYF.

The CDR3 loop reads CASSPTRGRAYGYTF. In DNA, the CDR3 is TGTGCCAGCAGCCCGACCAGGGGTCGCGCCTATGGCTACACCTTC. The chain is built from TRBV5-6 and TRBJ1-2, with D tentatively TRBD1 (6 bases). CDR1 SGHDT and CDR2 YYEEEE come from the germline V gene. V was cut by 4 bases and J by 4 bases, with 17 bases left in between. The CDR3 extends over 15 amino acids.

The V gene is TRBV7-9, the J gene TRBJ1-5, with D possibly matching TRBD1 (6 bases). V was cut by 1 base and J by 2 bases, with 12 bases left in between. Looked up from germline, CDR1 is SEHNR and CDR2 is FQNEAQ (reference sequence). The CDR3 runs to 16 residues. In DNA form, the CDR3 reads TGTGCCAGCAGCTTAGAGGTTGCAGGGGGCAATCAGCCCCAGCATTTT. Translated: CASSLEVAGGNQPQHF.

The chain carries TRBV25-1 and TRBJ2-7; D is unclear. This CDR3 is built from 14 residues. In germline, CDR1 is MGHDK, CDR2 SYGVNS. Trimming removed 4 bases at V and 2 bases at J, with 12 bases between. CDR3 sequence (DNA): TGTGCCAGCAGTGGGACCGGACGGACCTACGAGCAGTACTTC. It codes for CASSGTGRTYEQYF.

The chain recombines TRBV7-3 with TRBJ2-2, with D perhaps TRBD1 (5 bases). Trimming removed 1 base from V and 8 bases from J, with 17 bases in between. The CDR3 totals 16 residues. The V gene's germline CDR1 is SGHTA and CDR2 FQGTGA. CDR3 sequence: CASSLMAGSSAGELFF. CDR3 sequence (DNA): TGTGCCAGCAGCTTAATGGCAGGGTCATCCGCTGGGGAGCTGTTTTTT.

V and J are TRBV30 and TRBJ2-1; D remains ambiguous. The CDR3 sequence is 13 residues long. The V gene lost 0 bases and the J gene lost 4 bases, with 7 bases spanning the gap. CDR1 GTSNPN and CDR2 SVGIG come from the germline V gene (reference sequence). CDR3 DNA sequence: TGTGCCTGGAGTGTAGGATCATACAATGAGCAGTTCTTC. It is translated as CAWSVGSYNEQFF.

The CDR3 bases are TGTGCCAGCGTGACAGGGGTTCTTAGTGCGGCTAATGAAAAACTGTTTTTT. Its translation is CASVTGVLSAANEKLFF. The chain employs TRBV2 and TRBJ1-4; 8 positions match TRBD1. There are 17 residues in the CDR3. V trimming: 8 bases; J trimming: 3 bases; junction bases outside the gene matches: 14. Germline V gene lookup returns CDR1 SNHLY and CDR2 FYNNEI.

This clonotype was counted once. J is TRBJ2-7 and V is TRBV10-3; 9 nucleotides line up with TRBD1. Germline CDR1 and CDR2: ENHRY and SYGVKD. There are 14 residues in the CDR3. The junction had 5 bases not matched to a gene; V was cut back by 3 bases and J by 5 bases. CDR3 nucleotides: TGTGCCATCAGTGATCCAGGGACAGGGAACGAGCAGTACTTC. Translation: CAISDPGTGNEQYF.

V and J are TRBV29-1 and TRBJ2-2, with 8 bases lining up with TRBD1. The CDR3 is 18 residues long. The V and J ends lost 0 bases and 1 base, in that order; junction bases with no gene match: 10. The germline V gene has CDR1 SQVTM and CDR2 ANQGSEA. In DNA form, the CDR3 reads TGCAGCGTTGAAGATATACAGAGGGGGACAGGGAACACCGGGGAGCTGTTTTTT. Its translation is CSVEDIQRGTGNTGELFF.

The chain uses TRBV2 and TRBJ2-1; the D gene is possibly TRBD1 (6 bases). V was shortened by 4 bases and J by 1 base, with 11 bases between the two germline ends. CDR3 length: 15 residues. Germline CDR1 SNHLY, CDR2 FYNNEI. The CDR3 here is CASSARQGSYNEQFF. Here the CDR3 DNA reads TGTGCCAGCAGTGCCCGGCAGGGGTCCTACAATGAGCAGTTCTTC.